The 25 T cell receptor beta chains listed next were all sequenced from one sample in a study of T cells in Graves' hyperthyroidism and ophthalmopathy. Amplification yielded TCR beta CDR3 regions, with RNA transcripts as the source. Using the HTBI primer set, a first-round RT-PCR was run on the TCR CDR3. One entry per CDR3 protein results from TCRdb running MiXCR on the multiplex PCR reads. The data show around 690,000 distinct CDR3 sequences, 15% to 20% seen once. The sample was blood. Receptors originate from a man over 45 with Graves' hyperthyroidism.

In the case of this clonotype: The conserved closing phenylalanine or tryptophan is absent in this CDR3, likely reflecting a read error. The J gene is TRBJ2-6, the V gene TRBV24-1; TRBD1 might be the D (6 bases). The germline V gene encodes CDR1 KGHDR and CDR2 SFDVKD. There are 19 residues in the CDR3. V was cut by 4 bases and J by 0 bases, with 18 bases left in between. The CDR3: CATSESRDTPTSGANVLTS. The DNA of the CDR3 is TGTGCCACCAGTGAAAGTAGGGACACCCCAACCTCTGGGGCCAACGTCCTGACTTCC.

Notes on this clonotype: This may stem from a read error, because a much larger clone lies one nucleotide away. V is TRBV12-3 or TRBV12-4 and J is TRBJ2-7; the D gene is possibly TRBD2 (6 bases). The CDR3 runs to 15 residues. CDR3 protein: CAGSLFSGAVSEQYF. CDR3 nucleotides: TGTGCCGGCAGTTTATTCTCGGGAGCCGTCTCCGAGCAGTACTTC.

This clonotype was seen ten or more times. J is TRBJ2-5 and V is TRBV27, with 13 positions matching TRBD2. Looked up from germline, CDR1 is MNHEY and CDR2 is SMNVEV (reference sequence). The CDR3 is made up of 15 amino acids. V was clipped by 5 bases and J by 4 bases; unmatched bases: 4. The CDR3 protein is CASSRRLAGGETQYF. CDR3 bases: TGTGCCAGCAGTCGCCGACTAGCGGGAGGAGAGACCCAGTACTTC.

The V gene is TRBV28, the J gene TRBJ2-3; possibly TRBD2 for D (6 bases). Germline lookup yields CDR1 MDHEN and CDR2 SYDVKM. The CDR3 length is 14 residues. Trimming removed 3 bases from V and 3 bases from J, with 10 bases in between. CDR3 residues: CASSFRGWTDTQYF. In nucleotides, the CDR3 is TGTGCCAGCAGTTTTCGGGGGTGGACAGATACGCAGTATTTT. Together with reference TRBV28 and TRBJ2-3, the CDR3 gives the full variable domain: DVKVTQSSRYLVKRTGEKVFLECVQDMDHENMFWYRQDPGLGLRLIYFSYDVKMKEKGDIPEGYSVSREKKERFSLILESASTNQTSMYLCASSFRGWTDTQYFGPGTRLTVL.

A few counts support this clonotype. The genes are TRBV7-9 and TRBJ2-1, with 10 bases that match TRBD1. With V trimmed by 5 bases and J by 8 bases, 12 bases remained unmatched. This CDR3 is built from 16 residues. Per germline, CDR1 SEHNR and CDR2 FQNEAQ (reference sequence). CDR3 region: CASSKARGDRGYEQFF. The CDR3 DNA reads TGTGCCAGCAGCAAGGCCAGGGGGGACAGGGGATATGAGCAGTTCTTC.

This clonotype was counted at least ten times. The CDR3 nucleotides read TGTGCCAGCAGTGAGGCGGCAGTGATCTCTGGGGCCAACGTCCTGACTTTC. Translating gives CASSEAAVISGANVLTF. The chain joins TRBV6-1 to TRBJ2-6, with D uncertain. This CDR3 region has 17 residues. Trimming pared 3 bases from V and 0 bases from J, leaving 12 bases between. The germline V gene has CDR1 MNHNS and CDR2 SASEGT.

Points on this clonotype: This likely comes from a read error, as the CDR3 has no conserved phenylalanine or tryptophan at its end. The chain joins TRBV27 to TRBJ1-2, with D hard to call. Germline assignment: CDR1 MNHEY and CDR2 SMNVEV (reference sequence). The CDR3 length is 13 residues. Trimming took off 6 bases at V and 4 bases at J, with 12 bases between the two ends. The CDR3 DNA follows: TGTGCCAGCAGACCCGCTGGTACCTATGGCTACACCCTC. It codes for CASRPAGTYGYTL.

There are a few counts of this clonotype. This chain joins TRBV7-9 and TRBJ2-2; 9 bases match TRBD2. The CDR3 totals 18 residues. With 1 base clipped from V and 2 bases from J, the junction kept 8 bases outside the gene matches. The V gene's germline CDR1 is SEHNR and CDR2 FQNEAQ (reference sequence). CDR3 in amino acids: CASSLVVAGALNTGELFF. DNA of the CDR3: TGTGCCAGCAGCTTAGTAGTAGCGGGAGCCCTCAACACCGGGGAGCTGTTTTTT.

This chain joins TRBV4-3 and TRBJ1-1; D is uncertain. Per the germline V gene, CDR1 is LGHNA and CDR2 is YSLEER. V lost 0 bases and J 0 bases, leaving 8 bases between the germline ends. The CDR3 sequence is 15 residues long. This chain's CDR3 is CASSQDNLMNTEAFF. CDR3 bases: TGCGCCAGCAGCCAAGATAACCTCATGAACACTGAAGCTTTCTTT.

The J gene is TRBJ1-5, the V gene TRBV4-1; D may be TRBD1 (5 bases). Germline V gene lookup returns CDR1 MGHRA and CDR2 YSYEKL. V was clipped by 1 base and J by 7 bases, with 17 bases between them. The CDR3 totals 16 residues. In nucleotides, the CDR3 is TGCGCCAGCAGCCAAGGCTTAGGAAAGGGGAACCAGCCCCAGCATTTT. As protein: CASSQGLGKGNQPQHF.

This chain joins TRBV6-5 and TRBJ1-1; D is perhaps TRBD1 (6 bases). The CDR3 runs to 15 residues. V lost 1 base and J lost 4, with 13 bases in between. Germline assignment: CDR1 MNHEY and CDR2 SVGAGI. The CDR3: CASSYFGGQATEAFF. CDR3 nucleotide sequence: TGTGCCAGCAGTTACTTCGGGGGGCAGGCCACTGAAGCTTTCTTT.

This clonotype was counted only a few times. J is TRBJ2-7 and V is TRBV28; 7 nucleotides align to TRBD2. With V trimmed by 5 bases and J by 5 bases, 6 bases remained unmatched. This CDR3 comprises 13 residues. Germline CDR1 and CDR2: MDHEN and SYDVKM. In DNA, the CDR3 is TGTGCCAGCAGTCTAGCGGTTCAGGACGAGCAGTACTTC. Residues: CASSLAVQDEQYF.

This clonotype was seen more than once but under ten times. The V call is TRBV3-1, the J call TRBJ2-7; 12 bases align to TRBD2. The germline CDR1 and CDR2 sequences are LGHDT and YNNKEL (reference sequence). Trimming at V came to 5 bases and at J to 6 bases, leaving 8 bases not matched to a gene. This CDR3 is built from 15 residues. The CDR3 region is CASSDLAGGPIEQYF. The CDR3 DNA reads as TGTGCCAGCAGCGACCTAGCGGGAGGGCCCATCGAGCAGTACTTC.

The chain joins TRBV7-2 to TRBJ2-1; TRBD2 aligns across 8 bases. This CDR3 spans 15 amino acids. Germline loops: CDR1 SGHTA, CDR2 FQGNSA. Trimming removed 3 bases from V and 3 bases from J; junction bases left unmatched: 4. The DNA of the CDR3 is TGTGCCAGCAGCTTTGTAGCGGGGCACTACAATGAGCAGTTCTTC. Its translation is CASSFVAGHYNEQFF.

This clonotype came up many times. J is TRBJ2-3 and V is TRBV20-1; 7 bases agree with TRBD2. This CDR3 has 14 amino acids. Trimming at V came to 5 bases and at J to 0 bases, leaving 5 bases not matched to a gene. Per the germline V gene, CDR1 is DFQATT and CDR2 is SNEGSKA (reference sequence). The CDR3 here is CSASSGISTDTQYF. The CDR3 DNA follows: TGCAGTGCTTCCAGCGGGATTAGCACAGATACGCAGTATTTT.

The chain combines TRBV20-1 with TRBJ2-3; 8 bases match TRBD2. Germline V CDR1 and CDR2: DFQATT, SNEGSKA (reference sequence). V shed 2 bases, J shed 5 bases, and the junction held 9 bases outside the gene matches. CDR3 length: 15 residues. This CDR3 reads CSARSRRLAQDTQYF. Here the CDR3 DNA reads TGCAGTGCTAGATCAAGGCGACTAGCGCAAGATACGCAGTATTTT.

This chain connects TRBV13 to TRBJ2-2; D is perhaps TRBD2 (5 bases). V dropped 5 bases and J dropped 9 bases, with 16 bases sitting between them. Germline CDR1 and CDR2: PRHDT and FYEKMQ (reference sequence). The CDR3 has 14 residues. The CDR3 here is CASSEGLQLRELFF. CDR3 sequence (DNA): TGTGCCAGCAGCGAAGGACTGCAACTCAGGGAGCTGTTTTTT.

This clonotype was counted many times. The chain combines TRBV7-2 with TRBJ2-7, with TRBD2 identical over 7 bases. Germline assignment: CDR1 SGHTA and CDR2 FQGNSA. The ends lost 4 bases at V and 7 bases at J; junction bases unmatched: 13. The CDR3 spans 15 residues. The CDR3 reads CASSSSGGGGWEQYF. The CDR3 bases are TGTGCCAGCAGCTCCTCGGGGGGTGGCGGGTGGGAGCAGTACTTC.

This clonotype was counted at least ten times. The V and J genes are TRBV28 and TRBJ2-3; D is perhaps TRBD2 (5 bases). Trimming stripped 3 bases from V and 3 bases from J, with 13 bases between. Germline V CDR1 and CDR2: MDHEN, SYDVKM. The CDR3 runs to 15 residues. The CDR3 reads CASSFLGPGTDTQYF. CDR3 DNA: TGTGCCAGCAGTTTTTTGGGTCCGGGAACAGATACGCAGTATTTT.

This clonotype was seen repeatedly, ten times or more. The CDR3 reads CASSPPTRNYGYTF. CDR3 DNA: TGTGCCAGCTCGCCCCCGACAAGAAACTATGGCTACACCTTC. V is TRBV18 and J is TRBJ1-2; D ambiguous. CDR3 length equals 14 residues. Trimming removed 6 bases at V and 2 bases at J, with 13 bases between. The V gene's germline CDR1 is KGHSH and CDR2 LQKENI. Variable domain in full (rest from reference TRBV18 and TRBJ1-2): NAGVMQNPRHLVRRRGQEARLRCSPMKGHSHVYWYRQLPEEGLKFMVYLQKENIIDESGMPKERFSAEFPKEGPSILRIQQVVRGDSAAYFCASSPPTRNYGYTFGSGTRLTVV.

This clonotype has ten or more counts. The V and J genes are TRBV10-2 and TRBJ2-7; 9 nucleotides line up with TRBD2. Germline V CDR1 and CDR2: WSHSY, SAAADI. V lost 3 bases to trimming and J lost 0 bases; unmatched junction nucleotides: 6. This CDR3 has 16 amino acids. CDR3 nucleotide sequence: TGCGCCAGCAGTGATTTTGCGGGAGGGCCCTCCTACGAGCAGTACTTC. It is translated as CASSDFAGGPSYEQYF.

This clonotype was observed a handful of times. A much more abundant neighbour one base away suggests this may be a read error. The conserved phenylalanine or tryptophan is not found at the CDR3 terminus, so this likely reflects a read error. The rearrangement uses TRBV12-3 or TRBV12-4 and TRBJ1-5; D ambiguous. Trimming took off 6 bases at V and 7 bases at J, with 10 bases between the two ends. The CDR3 spans 12 residues. The chain's CDR3 is CASSFEGQPQHL. CDR3 nucleotides: TGTGCCAGCAGCTTTGAGGGACAGCCCCAGCATCTT.

This clonotype was found many times. This chain uses TRBV28 with TRBJ1-5; perhaps TRBD1 as D (6 bases). The CDR3 has 15 amino acids. The germline V gene has CDR1 MDHEN and CDR2 SYDVKM. The V gene lost 7 bases and the J gene lost 7 bases, with 20 bases spanning the gap. The CDR3 DNA reads as TGTGCCAGCAATGGGGGAGGGGGACCCCACCAGCCCCAGCATTTT. Its translation is CASNGGGGPHQPQHF.

There are many counts of this clonotype. The chain couples TRBV6-1 to TRBJ2-2; 7 bases are a match to TRBD1. The germline gives CDR1 MNHNS, CDR2 SASEGT. V gave up 6 bases and J gave up 4 bases; unmatched junction bases: 5. The CDR3 is 14 amino acids. The CDR3 DNA sequence: TGTGCCAGCAGAACAGGGGAAGTCACCGGGGAGCTGTTTTTT. Its translation is CASRTGEVTGELFF.

Only a few counts were recorded for this clonotype. This CDR3 reads CASSSTGGFGEAFF. The CDR3 nucleotides read TGTGCCAGCAGCTCCACAGGGGGCTTCGGTGAAGCTTTCTTT. This chain connects TRBV7-9 to TRBJ1-1, with 9 nucleotides matching TRBD1. Per germline, CDR1 SEHNR and CDR2 FQNEAQ (reference sequence). The CDR3 extends over 14 amino acids. The V and J ends lost 4 bases and 7 bases, in that order; junction bases with no gene match: 7.